A single sample is the source of the 14 T cell receptor beta chains below, sequenced in a study of T-cell reconstitution after alpha-beta-depleted transplantation in children. For TCRbeta, the library was prepared with unique molecular identifiers. MiXCR was run by TCRdb on the PCR reads, yielding one entry per CDR3 protein. The repertoire holds under 9,500 distinct CDR3 sequences, with approximately 15% as singletons. The sample in question was PBMCs, mostly from graft donor cells, obtained 60 days after TCRalphabeta/CD19-depleted stem cell transplant. The receptors here all came from a male patient younger than 18 who had a stem cell transplant for acute lymphoblastic leukemia, so the T cells may come from the graft donor.

Ten or more counts support this clonotype. This sequence joins TRBV10-2 and TRBJ1-1; D ambiguous. The CDR3 contains 14 residues. CDR1 is WSHSY, CDR2 SAAADI, per germline. V lost 5 bases and J lost 4, with 14 bases in between. The DNA of the CDR3 is TGCGCCAGCAGTATGCGGGTAGGCGTCACTGAAGCTTTCTTT. Its translation: CASSMRVGVTEAFF.

The table lists this clonotype with many counts. The rearrangement links TRBV4-3 to TRBJ2-3, with D tentatively TRBD1 (6 bases). The V and J ends lost 4 bases and 4 bases respectively, with 15 bases between them. The germline V gene has CDR1 LGHNA and CDR2 YSLEER. The CDR3 runs to 15 residues. Here the CDR3 DNA reads TGCGCCAGCAGCCGGCGTGTGGGGGCGCCAGATACGCAGTATTTT. This encodes CASSRRVGAPDTQYF.

The gene calls are TRBV6-5 and TRBJ1-5; D possibly corresponds to TRBD1 (6 bases). Germline-derived CDR1 and CDR2 are MNHEY and SVGAGI. V lost 0 bases to trimming and J lost 6 bases, with 12 bases between them. The CDR3 runs to 15 residues. CDR3 protein: CASSYSAGGVQPQHF. The CDR3 DNA reads TGTGCCAGCAGTTACTCGGCGGGGGGCGTTCAGCCCCAGCATTTT.

This clonotype has ten or more counts. The chain links TRBV6-5 to TRBJ1-3; a weak D match, TRBD1 (6 bases). This CDR3 has 16 amino acids. From germline, CDR1 is MNHEY and CDR2 SVGAGI. Trimming took off 0 bases at V and 0 bases at J, with 9 bases between the two ends. CDR3 region: CASSYSGASSGNTIYF. For the CDR3, the DNA is TGTGCCAGCAGTTACTCGGGGGCGAGCTCTGGAAACACCATATATTTT.

This clonotype was found many times. The chain combines TRBV5-1 with TRBJ2-1; 7 nucleotides line up with TRBD1. V trimming: 0 bases; J trimming: 4 bases; junction bases outside the gene matches: 13. The V gene's germline CDR1 is SGHRS and CDR2 YFSETQ. The CDR3 covers 18 residues. CDR3 nucleotide sequence: TGCGCCAGCAGCTTGGATGACAGGGCAGGGTGGTTTTACAATGAGCAGTTCTTC. Translating it yields CASSLDDRAGWFYNEQFF.

This clonotype was detected many times. CDR3 loop: CSERPGLGLRSYNEQFF. The CDR3 DNA reads as TGCAGTGAGAGGCCGGGACTAGGATTACGCTCCTACAATGAGCAGTTCTTC. The gene calls are TRBV20-1 and TRBJ2-1; 8 bases line up with TRBD2. CDR1 and CDR2 (germline): DFQATT, SNEGSKA (reference sequence). The CDR3 length is 17 residues. The trim removed 7 bases at V and 0 bases at J, leaving 14 bases unmatched.

In this sample, this clonotype turned up many times. The rearrangement joins TRBV10-3 to TRBJ2-5; D is undetermined. The V end was cut by 3 bases, the J end by 0 bases, with 20 bases between. Germline CDR1 is ENHRY and CDR2 is SYGVKD. CDR3 length: 18 residues. Here the CDR3 reads CAISDNIRIRSYQETQYF. CDR3 DNA: TGTGCCATCAGTGACAATATCCGGATCCGATCTTACCAAGAGACCCAGTACTTC.

By sample share, this clonotype is medium-sized (0.01 to 0.1%). This chain uses TRBV7-9 with TRBJ1-2; D gene unclear. The CDR3 covers 11 residues. The ends were cut back, 1 base at V and 11 bases at J, with 8 bases in the middle. The germline V gene encodes CDR1 SEHNR and CDR2 FQNEAQ (reference sequence). The CDR3 sequence is CASSLVVGYTF. The CDR3 nucleotides read TGTGCCAGCAGCTTAGTGGTGGGGTACACCTTC. Variable domain in full (rest from reference TRBV7-9 and TRBJ1-2): DTGVSQNPRHKITKRGQNVTFRCDPISEHNRLYWYRQTLGQGPEFLTYFQNEAQLEKSRLLSDRFSAERPKGSFSTLEIQRTEQGDSAMYLCASSLVVGYTFGSGTRLTVV.

This clonotype was observed at least ten times. The chain employs TRBV12-5 and TRBJ2-7, with no clear D. Trimming shortened V by 6 bases and J by 2 bases, and 8 bases separated the two germline ends. Per germline, CDR1 LGHNT and CDR2 FRNRAP. The CDR3 spans 12 residues. Here the CDR3 reads CASGPIPYEQYF. CDR3 nucleotides: TGTGCTAGTGGCCCTATACCCTACGAGCAGTACTTC.

This clonotype was observed at least ten times. The V call is TRBV29-1, the J call TRBJ1-1; D perhaps matches TRBD1 (6 bases). Germline CDR1 and CDR2: SQVTM and ANQGSEA. The CDR3 runs to 13 residues. The germline V and J ends were trimmed by 4 bases and 7 bases, with 16 bases remaining between them. CDR3 region: CSVAAQDSLEAFF. The CDR3 DNA sequence: TGCAGCGTTGCCGCCCAGGACAGCCTTGAAGCTTTCTTT. Using reference TRBV29-1 and TRBJ1-1 for the parts outside the CDR3, the full variable domain is SAVISQKPSRDICQRGTSLTIQCQVDSQVTMMFWYRQQPGQSLTLIATANQGSEATYESGFVIDKFPISRPNLTFSTLTVSNMSPEDSSIYLCSVAAQDSLEAFFGQGTRLTVV.

This clonotype was seen at least ten times. V and J are TRBV2 and TRBJ2-7; D gene unclear. The CDR3 sequence is 14 residues long. Trimming removed 7 bases at V and 0 bases at J, with 13 bases between. Germline loops: CDR1 SNHLY, CDR2 FYNNEI. CDR3 DNA: TGTGCCAGCACCCATTGGGCCACCTCCTACGAGCAGTACTTC. This gives the protein CASTHWATSYEQYF.

The genes are TRBV15 and TRBJ2-2; 8 positions agree with TRBD1. Germline V gene data show CDR1 as LNHNV and CDR2 as YYDKDF (reference sequence). This CDR3 is built from 16 residues. Trimming removed 1 base from V and 6 bases from J; junction bases left unmatched: 7. This chain's CDR3 is CATSRAGTGGAGELFF. CDR3 DNA: TGTGCCACCAGCAGAGCTGGGACAGGAGGCGCCGGGGAGCTGTTTTTT. Using reference TRBV15 and TRBJ2-2 for the parts outside the CDR3, the full variable domain is DAMVIQNPRYQVTQFGKPVTLSCSQTLNHNVMYWYQQKSSQAPKLLFHYYDKDFNNEADTPDNFQSRRPNTSFCFLDIRSPGLGDTAMYLCATSRAGTGGAGELFFGEGSRLTVL.

The chain couples TRBV7-2 to TRBJ1-5, with D tentatively TRBD1 (5 bases). CDR3 length: 15 residues. CDR1 is SGHTA and CDR2 is FQGNSA in the germline V gene. The ends were cut back, 1 base at V and 7 bases at J, with 14 bases in the middle. CDR3 sequence: CASSLVQGEGQPQHF. Written as DNA, the CDR3 is TGTGCCAGCAGCTTAGTCCAGGGAGAGGGCCAGCCCCAGCATTTT.

This clonotype has at least ten counts. This chain links TRBV4-3 with TRBJ1-3; D is unresolved. The V gene's germline CDR1 is LGHNA and CDR2 YSLEER. Trimming shortened V by 4 bases and J by 2 bases, and 24 bases separated the two germline ends. The CDR3 is 19 amino acids. CDR3 nucleotides: TGCGCCAGCAGCCGCAAGACACTTCTAAAAGGAGTTGCTGGAAACACCATATATTTT. As protein: CASSRKTLLKGVAGNTIYF.